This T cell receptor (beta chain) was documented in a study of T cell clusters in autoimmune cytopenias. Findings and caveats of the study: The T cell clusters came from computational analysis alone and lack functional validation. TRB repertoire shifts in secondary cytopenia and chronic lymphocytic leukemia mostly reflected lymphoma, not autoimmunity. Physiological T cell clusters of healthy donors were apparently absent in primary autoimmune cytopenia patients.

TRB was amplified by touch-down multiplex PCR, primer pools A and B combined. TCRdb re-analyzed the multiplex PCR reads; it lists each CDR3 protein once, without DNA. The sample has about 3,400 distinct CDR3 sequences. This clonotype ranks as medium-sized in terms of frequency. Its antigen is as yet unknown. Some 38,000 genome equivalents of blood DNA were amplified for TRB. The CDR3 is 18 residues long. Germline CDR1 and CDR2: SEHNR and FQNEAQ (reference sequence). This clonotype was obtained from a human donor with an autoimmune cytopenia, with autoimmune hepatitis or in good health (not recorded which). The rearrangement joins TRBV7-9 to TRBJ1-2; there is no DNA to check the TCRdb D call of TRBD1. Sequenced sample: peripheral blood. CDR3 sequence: CASSLVSYVGQALWGYTF.